The 32 T cell receptor beta chains in this list originate from one sample, sequenced in a study of blood T cell repertoires in COVID-19. Only in-frame clones appear in the TCRdb table, and some are missing; sequencing was by immunoSEQ multiplex PCR. The table includes about 140,000 clones, under 85% detected once. Sequencing input: peripheral blood. These receptors all stem from a woman of 80 years or more in a cohort sampled during active or convalescent COVID-19.

The gene calls are TRBV12-3 or TRBV12-4 and TRBJ2-5, with unresolved D. The CDR3 is 13 residues long. Trimming removed 3 bases at V and 4 bases at J, with 9 bases between. The CDR3 loop reads CASSFGRRETQYF. Here the CDR3 DNA reads TGTGCCAGCAGTTTTGGGCGCAGAGAGACCCAGTACTTC.

This chain uses TRBV9 with TRBJ2-1; 8 nucleotides line up with TRBD2. Per germline, CDR1 SGDLS and CDR2 YYNGEE. The CDR3 loop spans 16 amino acids. V dropped 1 base and J dropped 6; count of bases not matched to a gene: 9. The CDR3: CASSVSSRGAGNEQFF. CDR3 sequence (DNA): TGTGCCAGCAGCGTATCATCGCGGGGGGCTGGCAATGAGCAGTTCTTC.

V usage is TRBV4-1 and J usage is TRBJ2-1; 9 bases line up with TRBD2. With V trimmed by 2 bases and J by 4 bases, 3 bases remained unmatched. The CDR3 sequence is 15 residues long. CDR1 is MGHRA, CDR2 YSYEKL, per germline. The DNA of the CDR3 is TGCGCCAGCAGCCAACTAGCGGGGTTATACAATGAGCAGTTCTTC. Protein: CASSQLAGLYNEQFF.

The chain recombines TRBV6-4 with TRBJ1-2, with a weak D call TRBD1 (6 bases). The germline V and J ends were trimmed by 6 bases and 7 bases, with 18 bases remaining between them. The CDR3 is 14 amino acids. The germline V gene has CDR1 MRHNA and CDR2 SNTAGT. CDR3 sequence reads: CASRPRGGARGYTF. The CDR3 DNA is TGTGCCAGCAGGCCACGAGGGGGGGCGCGTGGCTACACCTTC.

This clone turned up a few times. The rearrangement uses TRBV7-2 and TRBJ2-2; D is possibly TRBD2 (6 bases). The V and J ends lost 1 base and 7 bases respectively, with 10 bases between them. CDR1 SGHTA and CDR2 FQGNSA come from the germline V gene. The CDR3 covers 14 residues. CDR3 coding DNA: TGTGCCAGCAGCTTAGTTAGCGGAGGCGGGGAGCTGTTTTTT. Amino acid sequence: CASSLVSGGGELFF.

Note on this clone: One end of the junction fails to match germline, which may point to a read error. The chain carries TRBV6-5 and TRBJ2-7; 15 nucleotides match TRBD2. Germline V gene lookup returns CDR1 MNHEY and CDR2 SVGAGI. This CDR3 region has 13 residues. Here the CDR3 DNA reads TGTGCCAGCAGGGGACTAGCGGGGGGCCCGAGGCACTTC. Translated, it gives CASRGLAGGPRHF.

Turning to this clone: The identical CDR3 is also encoded by other nucleotide sequences in the sample. The V and J genes are TRBV7-9 and TRBJ1-2; 7 bases map to TRBD1. Trimming cost V 5 bases and J 5 bases; bases outside gene matches: 5. The CDR3 runs 13 residues. Germline lookup yields CDR1 SEHNR and CDR2 FQNEAQ (reference sequence). The CDR3 protein is CASSLGQNYGYTF. DNA for the CDR3: TGTGCCAGCAGCCTGGGACAGAATTATGGCTACACCTTC.

V gene TRBV28 combines with J gene TRBJ2-7; 9 bases agree with TRBD1. The CDR3 runs 14 residues. V lost 6 bases to trimming and J lost 4 bases; unmatched junction nucleotides: 7. Germline values: CDR1 MDHEN, CDR2 SYDVKM. CDR3 coding DNA: TGTGCCAGCAGCTCTCCGGGACAGGGTTACGAGCAGTACGTC. Its translation: CASSSPGQGYEQYV.

The chain carries TRBV7-9 and TRBJ2-7; TRBD2 agrees at 8 bases. This CDR3 is 12 amino acids long. The J segment lost 6 bases and the V segment lost 3 bases, leaving 1 base of the junction unmatched. The germline V gene has CDR1 SEHNR and CDR2 FQNEAQ (reference sequence). CDR3 amino acids: CASSFGTSEQYV. CDR3 in DNA: TGTGCCAGCAGCTTTGGGACTAGCGAGCAGTACGTC.

The J gene is TRBJ1-1, the V gene TRBV30; TRBD1 matches 7 bases. The germline V gene encodes CDR1 GTSNPN and CDR2 SVGIG (reference sequence). The CDR3 runs 13 residues. V was clipped by 2 bases and J by 10 bases; unmatched bases: 10. This CDR3 is CAWSLPTGFGAFF. The DNA for the CDR3 is TGTGCCTGGAGTCTCCCGACAGGGTTCGGAGCTTTCTTT.

The chain is built from TRBV5-6 and TRBJ1-6; D remains unclear. Per germline, CDR1 SGHDT and CDR2 YYEEEE. Trimming left V 0 bases short and J 7 bases short, with 8 bases between. The CDR3 spans 14 residues. This chain's CDR3 is CASSLAGGNSPLHF. The CDR3 coding sequence is TGTGCCAGCAGCTTGGCCGGCGGGAATTCACCCCTCCACTTT.

The chain employs TRBV5-5 and TRBJ2-3; the match to TRBD2 covers 13 bases. V shed 2 bases, J shed 4 bases, and the junction held 7 bases outside the gene matches. Germline CDR1 reads SGHKS; CDR2 reads YYEKEE (reference sequence). The CDR3 runs 17 residues. The CDR3 spells CASSFRLAGGVADTQYF. The CDR3 DNA is TGTGCCAGCAGCTTCAGACTAGCGGGGGGCGTGGCAGATACGCAGTATTTT.

This clone was seen a single time. In DNA, the CDR3 is TGCAGTGCTAGGAGCGGCTACGAGCAGTACTTC. It encodes CSARSGYEQYF. This sequence joins TRBV20-1 and TRBJ2-7; a weak D match, TRBD2 (5 bases). Germline V CDR1 and CDR2: DFQATT, SNEGSKA (reference sequence). V lost 3 bases, J lost 3 bases, and 6 bases lay in between. This CDR3 is built from 11 residues.

J is TRBJ2-5 and V is TRBV15, with 10 bases fitting TRBD1. After removal of 3 bases from V and 4 bases from J, the junction contained 5 bases not matched to a gene. The CDR3 length is 15 residues. CDR1 is LNHNV and CDR2 is YYDKDF in the germline V gene (reference sequence). The CDR3 reads CATSRDRGIGETQYF. Here the CDR3 DNA reads TGTGCCACCAGCAGGGACAGGGGGATTGGAGAGACCCAGTACTTC.

The V gene is TRBV19, the J gene TRBJ1-1; possibly TRBD1 for D (6 bases). Germline CDR1 is LNHDA and CDR2 is SQIVND (reference sequence). Trimming shortened V by 0 bases and J by 5 bases, and 10 bases separated the two germline ends. The CDR3 has 14 amino acids. The CDR3 region is CASSIENQGTEAFF. The DNA for the CDR3 is TGTGCCAGTAGTATAGAAAACCAGGGGACTGAAGCTTTCTTT.

The V and J genes are TRBV7-9 and TRBJ1-2, with 10 bases lining up with TRBD1. Germline V gene data show CDR1 as SEHNR and CDR2 as FQNEAQ (reference sequence). The CDR3 runs to 15 residues. The J segment lost 8 bases and the V segment lost 6 bases, leaving 12 bases of the junction unmatched. Here the CDR3 reads CASRPTTGTGEGYTF. The CDR3 nucleotides are TGTGCCAGCAGGCCGACAACAGGGACAGGGGAGGGCTACACCTTC.

V usage is TRBV7-2 and J usage is TRBJ1-2, with D unresolved. Germline V gives CDR1 SGHTA, CDR2 FQGNSA. V shed 2 bases and J shed 2 bases, with 9 bases lying between them. This CDR3 has 14 residues. CDR3 loop: CASSLYDINYGYTF. The CDR3 nucleotides read TGTGCCAGCAGCTTATACGACATCAACTATGGCTACACCTTC.

CDR3 nucleotide sequence: TGTGCCAGCAGTTACCCTCAGGCGGATACGCAGTATTTT. It encodes CASSYPQADTQYF. V and J are TRBV6-6 and TRBJ2-3; D gene ambiguous. The CDR3 runs 13 residues. The V end lost 2 bases, the J end lost 6 bases, and 9 bases lay between the germline ends. The V gene's germline CDR1 is MNHNY and CDR2 SVGAGI (reference sequence).

The chain has TRBV28 and TRBJ1-1, with no clear D. The CDR3 consists of 14 residues. V lost 8 bases to trimming and J lost 4 bases, with 17 bases between them. CDR1 is MDHEN and CDR2 is SYDVKM in the germline V gene. This chain's CDR3 is CASDVGLAGTEAFF. CDR3 coding DNA: TGTGCCAGCGACGTGGGCTTAGCGGGCACTGAAGCTTTCTTT.

This chain connects TRBV24-1 to TRBJ2-7; 10 bases align to TRBD1. J was trimmed by 0 bases and V by 7 bases; bases with no gene match: 2. The germline V gene has CDR1 KGHDR and CDR2 SFDVKD. This CDR3 region has 14 residues. CDR3 sequence: CATSRDRGSYEQYF. As DNA, the CDR3 is TGTGCCACCAGCAGGGACAGGGGCTCCTACGAGCAGTACTTC.

The chain joins TRBV5-6 to TRBJ1-2; 9 bases match TRBD1. The CDR3 length is 13 residues. Losses at the gene ends were 3 bases for V and 6 bases for J; bases not matched to a gene: 3. Germline CDR1 and CDR2: SGHDT and YYEEEE. CDR3 nucleotide sequence: TGTGCCAGCAGCTACGGGACAGGGCATGGCTACACCTTC. Translating gives CASSYGTGHGYTF.

The chain carries TRBV7-2 and TRBJ2-7, with TRBD2 matching 11 bases. Germline values: CDR1 SGHTA, CDR2 FQGNSA. V shed 0 bases, J shed 9 bases, and the junction held 7 bases outside the gene matches. This CDR3 comprises 15 residues. The CDR3 sequence: CASSLASSSGGWQYF. DNA of the CDR3: TGTGCCAGCAGCTTAGCGTCGTCTAGCGGGGGGTGGCAGTACTTC.

This clone has only a few counts. This chain links TRBV19 with TRBJ1-2, with 7 bases aligning to TRBD1. The junction had 7 bases not matched to a gene; V was cut back by 0 bases and J by 9 bases. This CDR3 has 14 residues. Looked up from germline, CDR1 is LNHDA and CDR2 is SQIVND (reference sequence). This chain's CDR3 is CASSIDPDRERYTF. CDR3 DNA: TGTGCCAGTAGTATAGACCCCGACAGGGAACGCTACACCTTC.

CDR3: CASSVGTGVYEQYF. CDR3 in DNA: TGCGCCAGCAGTGTAGGGACAGGGGTCTACGAGCAGTACTTC. The chain uses TRBV5-1 and TRBJ2-7; TRBD1 matches 10 bases. This CDR3 comprises 14 residues. Trimming took 5 bases from V and 3 from J; bases not matched to a gene: 5. The germline V gene has CDR1 SGHRS and CDR2 YFSETQ.

This clone was detected once. The chain joins TRBV5-1 to TRBJ1-2, with D possibly being TRBD1 (6 bases). V gave up 0 bases and J gave up 3 bases, with 18 bases separating them. CDR1 and CDR2 (germline): SGHRS, YFSETQ. The length of the CDR3 is 17 residues. CDR3: CASSLAGSGGKDYGYTF. The DNA of the CDR3 is TGCGCCAGCAGCTTGGCCGGATCGGGGGGCAAGGACTATGGCTACACCTTC. Based on the CDR3 plus reference TRBV5-1 and TRBJ1-2, the full variable domain is KAGVTQTPRYLIKTRGQQVTLSCSPISGHRSVSWYQQTPGQGLQFLFEYFSETQRNKGNFPGRFSGRQFSNSRSEMNVSTLELGDSALYLCASSLAGSGGKDYGYTFGSGTRLTVV.

The J gene is TRBJ2-2, the V gene TRBV5-6; D unresolved. CDR1 SGHDT and CDR2 YYEEEE come from the germline V gene. The CDR3 has 14 residues. V was clipped by 2 bases and J by 4 bases, with 9 bases between them. For the CDR3, the DNA is TGTGCCAGCAGCTTCTACAGCTTCACCGGGGAGCTGTTTTTT. It codes for CASSFYSFTGELFF.

This clone was detected only once. This chain links TRBV7-9 with TRBJ2-2, with D maybe TRBD1 (6 bases). V was cut by 3 bases and J by 6 bases, with 14 bases left in between. The CDR3 contains 15 residues. Germline values: CDR1 SEHNR, CDR2 FQNEAQ (reference sequence). The CDR3, as DNA: TGTGCCAGCAGCTTTGACAGGCTCCTCTCCGGGGAGCTGTTTTTT. Encoded protein: CASSFDRLLSGELFF.

This clone was seen a handful of times. The V gene is TRBV6-1, the J gene TRBJ2-5; possible D gene TRBD1, 6 bases. The CDR3 has 16 residues. Germline CDR1 reads MNHNS; CDR2 reads SASEGT. Trimming cost V 4 bases and J 0 bases, with 15 bases left between them. DNA for the CDR3: TGTGCCAGCAGTGTCAACGACGACAGGTACCAAGAGACCCAGTACTTC. Encoded protein: CASSVNDDRYQETQYF.

V usage is TRBV5-1 and J usage is TRBJ2-7; maybe TRBD1 (6 bases). V lost 0 bases to trimming and J lost 1 base, with 14 bases between them. This CDR3 has 16 residues. Germline CDR1 reads SGHRS; CDR2 reads YFSETQ. The CDR3 bases are TGCGCCAGCAGCTTGGACGGTACAGGGTTTTCCTACGAGCAGTACTTC. This encodes CASSLDGTGFSYEQYF.

This clone was observed a handful of times. The chain has TRBV7-9 and TRBJ1-1; unclear D gene. This CDR3 has 14 residues. Germline CDR1 and CDR2: SEHNR and FQNEAQ (reference sequence). With 6 bases removed from V and 1 base from J, the gap between germline ends came to 12 bases. CDR3 sequence (DNA): TGTGCCAGCAGGAGGCGTGGTGGGAACACTGAAGCTTTCTTT. The encoded protein is CASRRRGGNTEAFF.

V gene TRBV7-8 combines with J gene TRBJ1-1; 7 bases align to TRBD1. Germline lookup yields CDR1 SGHVS and CDR2 FQNEAQ. CDR3 length: 14 amino acids. V was pared by 1 base and J by 1 base, with 0 bases of the junction left unmatched. CDR3 amino acids: CASSLGTGNTEAFF. The CDR3 DNA reads TGTGCCAGCAGCTTAGGGACAGGGAACACTGAAGCTTTCTTT.

J is TRBJ1-2 and V is TRBV6-5; 7 nucleotides align to TRBD1. Per germline, CDR1 MNHEY and CDR2 SVGAGI. CDR3 size: 13 residues. With V trimmed by 6 bases and J by 4 bases, 5 bases remained unmatched. CDR3 nucleotides: TGTGCCAGCAGCCCGGGACAGCTCTATGGCTACACCTTC. This gives the protein CASSPGQLYGYTF.